This TCR beta chain came from a study of STAT5B mutations in CD4+ large granular lymphocyte leukemia (dated by TCRdb to 2022 to 2024). Broadly, across the study: Among the healthy controls, the CDR3 'QG' motif was associated with a particular HLA allele. The TCRbeta repertoires of CD4+ T-cell large granular lymphocyte leukemia patients were compared with the TCRbeta repertoires of healthy blood donors. Flow cytometry on FACSCanto II or FACSVerse showed that the purified fractions were more than 95% pure among lymphocytes.

About this clone: Its recognized antigen is unknown. Base qualities are not at hand, and no much larger clone is one base apart.

The full study reports these points: TRBV06-family usage was enriched among the top patient clones (8/27) compared with healthy controls (2/35). Compared with healthy CD4+ repertoires, CD4-sorted patient repertoires appeared more clonal, and this difference remained even after the putative leukemic clones were removed. Each patient's main leukemic clonotypes were private, but approximately 23% of these clonotypes showed up at low frequency in the non-leukemic repertoires of other patients. Data were not HLA-matched; higher clonality in CD4+ versus CD8+ T-LGLL could reflect the relatively small sample size.

The immunoSEQ assay at survey resolution was applied to genomic DNA for sequencing of TCRbeta rearrangements. In the source study's methods: In the TCR sequencing data, the smallest productive clonotype frequency that could be detected was 2.59 x 10-5. Only productive TCRbeta rearrangements, meaning sequences that were complete and in-frame, were kept for the analyses. Simpson clonality, calculated in the immunoSEQ Analyzer version 3.0, was used as the measure of sample clonality. Clones were categorized by frequency as very rare, small, medium, large (1-20%) or hyperexpanded (>20%). Generation probabilities were estimated with OLGA 1.2.3, V-gene circos plots were made with VDJtools, specificities were looked up in VDJdb, and CDR3 motifs were identified with GLIPH. TCRdb's version of the immuneACCESS table is confined to in-frame rearrangements and falls short of the full clone set. An unresolved V gene accounts for under half of the shortfall where checked; the remainder is of unknown origin. V, J and clone size are taken as reported in that table, and D and trimming were inferred from the DNA itself. The sample table holds around 30,000 clones, of which roughly 82% were seen once. The ten largest clonotypes hold roughly 2.3% of the sample.

The healthy controls were 40 or so blood donors, and the buffy coats of these donors were supplied by the Finnish Red Cross blood service. All TCR-sequenced material derived from peripheral blood: patient blood samples and healthy donor buffy coats. Ficoll-Hypaque gradient centrifugation was used to isolate peripheral blood mononuclear cells. Magnetic purification was used to isolate CD4+ cells from the buffy coats of the healthy controls. Genomic DNA was extracted with the Gentra Puregene Cell and Tissue kit and quantified on a Qubit 2.0 fluorometer. The germline ends are 10 bases apart after V is trimmed by 0 bases and J by 10 bases. The germline V gene (reference sequence) provides CDR1 LNHNV and CDR2 YYDKDF. Counted from cysteine to phenylalanine, this CDR3 has 14 amino acids. The read is trimmed to its CDR3 DNA, 42 bases read in frame from base 1.

The source is a human donor in good health. Sequencing input: CD4+ T cells from blood buffy coats. The chain employs TRBV15 and TRBJ1-6; the D gene cannot be named for sure. The CDR3 region reads CATSRDRRGSPLHF. In nucleotide form, the sequence is TGTGCCACCAGCAGAGATCGCAGAGGATCACCCCTCCACTTT.